The T cell receptor beta chain described here comes from a study of blood T cell repertoires in COVID-19. To note about this clone: Other DNA sequences in the same sample also yield this CDR3.

In germline, CDR1 is SGDLS, CDR2 YYNGEE. V lost 0 bases and J 2 bases, leaving 7 bases between the germline ends. The CDR3 loop spans 14 amino acids. This table comes from immunoSEQ multiplex PCR, and its TCRdb copy is limited to in-frame clones, with some not included. The data contain tens of thousands of clones, roughly 83% of them singletons. Material: peripheral blood. This chain links TRBV9 with TRBJ2-3; D is possibly TRBD1 (5 bases). This TCR was sampled from a human donor in a cohort sampled during active COVID-19. This CDR3 is CASSVGGSTDTQYF. The CDR3 nucleotides read TGTGCCAGCAGCGTAGGGGGCTCCACAGATACGCAGTATTTT.